The 13 T cell receptor beta chains below all came from one sample that was sequenced in a study of T cell responses to AZD1222 COVID-19 vaccine. This table comes from immunoSEQ multiplex PCR, and its TCRdb copy is limited to in-frame clones, with some not included. Among some 120,000 clones listed, around 88% were seen once. This specimen consisted of peripheral blood, obtained on day 0 of AZD1222 vaccination. These receptors originate from an adult in good health.

The chain joins TRBV7-9 to TRBJ1-4; the match to TRBD1 covers 7 bases. Trimming removed 6 bases from V and 6 bases from J; junction bases left unmatched: 7. The CDR3 has 14 residues. The germline V gene has CDR1 SEHNR and CDR2 FQNEAQ (reference sequence). CDR3 amino acids: CASSNQGGDEKLFF. The CDR3 DNA follows: TGTGCCAGCAGTAACCAGGGGGGTGATGAAAAACTGTTTTTT. Complete variable domain (other parts from reference TRBV7-9 and TRBJ1-4): DTGVSQNPRHKITKRGQNVTFRCDPISEHNRLYWYRQTLGQGPEFLTYFQNEAQLEKSRLLSDRFSAERPKGSFSTLEIQRTEQGDSAMYLCASSNQGGDEKLFFGSGTQLSVL.

V gene TRBV2 combines with J gene TRBJ2-5, with D unresolved. From germline, CDR1 is SNHLY and CDR2 FYNNEI. V was pared by 5 bases and J by 2 bases, with 0 bases between. This CDR3 has 10 residues. The CDR3 coding sequence is TGTGCCAGCAGTCAAGAGACCCAGTACTTC. It specifies CASSQETQYF.

The V gene is TRBV9, the J gene TRBJ1-2; D not resolved. The germline V gene encodes CDR1 SGDLS and CDR2 YYNGEE. V lost 4 bases and J lost 3, with 10 bases in between. The CDR3 covers 13 residues. CDR3 region: CASSPIGDYGYTF. In DNA form, the CDR3 reads TGTGCCAGCAGCCCTATTGGGGACTATGGCTACACCTTC.

The gene calls are TRBV15 and TRBJ1-2; weak D call: TRBD1 (6 bases). Trimming took 3 bases from V and 9 from J, leaving 17 bases between them. This CDR3 is built from 14 residues. The germline V gene encodes CDR1 LNHNV and CDR2 YYDKDF (reference sequence). The CDR3 nucleotides read TGTGCCACCAGCAGGGGTGGACAGATCGTGAGCTACACCTTC. It translates to CATSRGGQIVSYTF.

On this clone itself: A read error may account for a junction end that differs from germline. The chain recombines TRBV4-3 with TRBJ1-3; unclear D gene. The CDR3 sequence is 15 residues long. Germline V gives CDR1 LGHNA, CDR2 YSLEER. CDR3 residues: CASSKSEAPGNTIYF. The CDR3 DNA reads as TGCGCCAGCAGCAAGTCTGAGGCACCTGGGAACACCATATATTTT.

This clone was detected once. The chain joins TRBV7-9 to TRBJ1-4; TRBD1 is a possible D gene (6 bases). The CDR3 covers 13 residues. Trimming removed 5 bases at V and 10 bases at J, with 14 bases between. Germline lookup yields CDR1 SEHNR and CDR2 FQNEAQ (reference sequence). This CDR3 is CASSGDRWGKLFF. The CDR3 bases are TGTGCCAGCAGCGGAGACAGGTGGGGAAAACTGTTTTTT.

The chain couples TRBV6-5 to TRBJ2-7; tentative D call: TRBD2 (5 bases). The CDR3 length is 15 residues. V was pared by 0 bases and J by 1 base, with 10 bases between. The germline V gene has CDR1 MNHEY and CDR2 SVGAGI. The CDR3 loop is CASSYSTRGSYEQYF. The CDR3 nucleotides read TGTGCCAGCAGTTACTCCACACGGGGTTCCTACGAGCAGTACTTC.

This rearrangement joins TRBV29-1 to TRBJ1-5, with TRBD1 matching 8 bases. This CDR3 has 15 amino acids. J was trimmed by 5 bases and V by 4 bases; bases with no gene match: 10. Germline CDR1 is SQVTM and CDR2 is ANQGSEA. The chain's CDR3 is CSVVTGGRNDQPQHF. The CDR3 DNA is TGCAGCGTTGTTACAGGGGGTAGAAATGATCAGCCCCAGCATTTT.

The V and J genes are TRBV2 and TRBJ1-2, with unresolved D. The CDR3 spans 13 residues. Germline CDR1 reads SNHLY; CDR2 reads FYNNEI. Deletions cut 5 bases from V and 1 base from J, with 8 bases between. The CDR3 reads CASSHEDNYGYTF. The DNA for the CDR3 is TGTGCCAGCAGTCACGAGGATAACTATGGCTACACCTTC.

J is TRBJ2-7 and V is TRBV28, with D possibly being TRBD1 or TRBD2 (5 bases each). Germline V gene lookup returns CDR1 MDHEN and CDR2 SYDVKM. The CDR3 length is 15 residues. V was clipped by 7 bases and J by 2 bases, with 18 bases between them. CDR3 DNA: TGTGCCAGCACAAGGAGGCGGTGGGGCACCTACGAGCAGTACTTC. Translating it yields CASTRRRWGTYEQYF.

V is TRBV6-5 and J is TRBJ1-1; D call uncertain. The germline gives CDR1 MNHEY, CDR2 SVGAGI. V dropped 8 bases and J dropped 5 bases, with 9 bases sitting between them. The CDR3 is 11 amino acids. The CDR3 coding sequence is TGTGCCAGCCGAGGCCGTACTGAAGCTTTCTTT. Protein: CASRGRTEAFF.

Turning to this clone: The identical CDR3 is also encoded by other nucleotide sequences in the sample. CDR3 region: CASSLGTSGNTGELFF. The CDR3 bases are TGTGCCAGCAGCCTCGGGACTAGCGGGAACACCGGGGAGCTGTTTTTT. The chain is built from TRBV7-3 and TRBJ2-2; TRBD2 aligns across 11 bases. This CDR3 contains 16 residues. Germline CDR1 and CDR2: SGHTA and FQGTGA. The V segment lost 5 bases and the J segment 1 base; nucleotides outside the gene matches: 3.

The gene calls are TRBV11-3 and TRBJ2-1; 7 bases fit TRBD1. The CDR3 extends over 15 amino acids. Germline lookup yields CDR1 SGHNT and CDR2 YENEEA. V gave up 6 bases and J gave up 7 bases; unmatched junction bases: 12. The CDR3 nucleotides read TGTGCCAGCAGGGCCCAGACAGGGAAGGAGAATGAGCAGTTCTTC. It specifies CASRAQTGKENEQFF.